This T cell receptor (beta chain) was recorded in a study of PD-L1 blockade in urothelial cancer. In the study overall: Atezolizumab was started by patients around 2014 at 1,200 mg intravenously every 3 weeks.

Findings of the study overall: Stronger expansion of tumor-associated clones in blood at 3 weeks distinguished durable-benefit patients.

Per-patient samples, pretreatment and on-treatment, numbered 1 to 8. This clone was found a few times. Its antigen is not identified. Trimming left V 1 base short and J 8 bases short, with 15 bases between. CDR3 size: 15 residues. In germline, CDR1 is SGHNT, CDR2 YENEEA. Synthetic analogs of TCR templates were spiked into every PCR. This table comes from immunoSEQ multiplex PCR, and its TCRdb copy is limited to in-frame clones, with some not included. The profile covers approximately 38,000 clones, with about 83% appearing a single time and about a sixth taken by the ten largest. Material: PBMCs, obtained around atezolizumab (anti-PD-L1) treatment. The rearrangement links TRBV11-3 to TRBJ2-1; D may be TRBD1 (5 bases). The TCR originated in a man aged 55 to 70 with urothelial cancer. For the CDR3, the DNA is TGTGCCAGCAGCTTAGGGGGCGGCCCAAGGCATGAGCAGTTCTTC. It codes for CASSLGGGPRHEQFF.